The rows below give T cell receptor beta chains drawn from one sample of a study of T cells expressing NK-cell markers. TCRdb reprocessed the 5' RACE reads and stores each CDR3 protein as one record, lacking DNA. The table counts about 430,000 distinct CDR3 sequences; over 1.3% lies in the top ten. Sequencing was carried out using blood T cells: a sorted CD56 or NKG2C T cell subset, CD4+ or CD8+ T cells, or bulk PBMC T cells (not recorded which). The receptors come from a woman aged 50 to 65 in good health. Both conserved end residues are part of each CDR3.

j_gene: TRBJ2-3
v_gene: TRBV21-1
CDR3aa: CASSKRTSGGRTDTQYF

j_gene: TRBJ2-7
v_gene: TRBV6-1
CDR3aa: CASRRDGSISYEQYF

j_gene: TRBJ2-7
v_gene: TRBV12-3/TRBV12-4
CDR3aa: CASSLVTGGGEQYF

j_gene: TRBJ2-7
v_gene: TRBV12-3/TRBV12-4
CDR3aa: CASSLGRQGGLSEQYF

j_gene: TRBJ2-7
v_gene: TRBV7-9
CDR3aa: CASSLVSSGIYEQYF

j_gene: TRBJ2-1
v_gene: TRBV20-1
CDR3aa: CSARDLGTFTYNEQFF

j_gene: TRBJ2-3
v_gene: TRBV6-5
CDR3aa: CASIPTSTGPNTDTQYF

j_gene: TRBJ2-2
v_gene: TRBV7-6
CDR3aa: CARLGWAGENTGELFF

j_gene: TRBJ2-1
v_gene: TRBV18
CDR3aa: CASSRAGSSYNEQFF

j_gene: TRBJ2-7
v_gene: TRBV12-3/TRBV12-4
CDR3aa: CASSLGDYDYEQYF

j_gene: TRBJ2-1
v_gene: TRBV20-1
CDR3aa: CSAGGWGRGSNEQFF

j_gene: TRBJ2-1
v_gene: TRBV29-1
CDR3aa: CSVRGVNEQFF

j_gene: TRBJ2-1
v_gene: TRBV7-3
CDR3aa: CASSLSGSFYNEQFF

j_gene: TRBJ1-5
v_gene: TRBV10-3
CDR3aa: CATRQGGQPQHF

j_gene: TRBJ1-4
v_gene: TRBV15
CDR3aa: CATSRGTGDEKLFF

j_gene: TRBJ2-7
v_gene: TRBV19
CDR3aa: CASSIWRGSSYEQYF

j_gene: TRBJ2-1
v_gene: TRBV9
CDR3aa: CASSQTLAGVEFF

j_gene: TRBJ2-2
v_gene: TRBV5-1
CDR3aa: CASSREGGDTGELFF

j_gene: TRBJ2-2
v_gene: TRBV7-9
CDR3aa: CAIPRTSYANTGELFF

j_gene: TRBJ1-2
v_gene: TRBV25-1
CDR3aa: CASSEPGQMNYGYTF

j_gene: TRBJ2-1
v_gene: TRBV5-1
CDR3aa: CASSEGSASYNEQFF

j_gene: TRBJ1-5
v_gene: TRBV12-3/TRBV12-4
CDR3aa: CASSRLGWGSNQPQHF

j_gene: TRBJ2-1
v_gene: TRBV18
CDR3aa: CASSLQGEDEQFF

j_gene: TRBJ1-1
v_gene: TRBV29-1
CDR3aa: CSVRQGAWAFF

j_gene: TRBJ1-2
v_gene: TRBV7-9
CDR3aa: CASSLSSVRPTGYTF

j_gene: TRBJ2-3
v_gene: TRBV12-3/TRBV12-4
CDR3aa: CASSQGSADTQYF

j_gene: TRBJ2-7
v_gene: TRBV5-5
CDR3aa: CASSWEGLAGGEQYF

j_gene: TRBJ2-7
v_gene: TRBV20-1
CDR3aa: CSARRTGTYEQYF

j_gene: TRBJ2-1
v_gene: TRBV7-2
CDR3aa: CASSLGPGAHNEQFF

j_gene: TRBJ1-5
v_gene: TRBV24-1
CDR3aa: CATSESTGGSYSNQPQHF

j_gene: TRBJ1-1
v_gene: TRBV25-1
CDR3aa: CASSWTETNTEAFF

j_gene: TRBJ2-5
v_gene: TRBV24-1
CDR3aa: CATRGTYQETQYF

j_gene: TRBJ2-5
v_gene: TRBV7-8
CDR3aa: CASSLVGIGGQETQYF

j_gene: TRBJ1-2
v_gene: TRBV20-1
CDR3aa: CSARSDVSYTF